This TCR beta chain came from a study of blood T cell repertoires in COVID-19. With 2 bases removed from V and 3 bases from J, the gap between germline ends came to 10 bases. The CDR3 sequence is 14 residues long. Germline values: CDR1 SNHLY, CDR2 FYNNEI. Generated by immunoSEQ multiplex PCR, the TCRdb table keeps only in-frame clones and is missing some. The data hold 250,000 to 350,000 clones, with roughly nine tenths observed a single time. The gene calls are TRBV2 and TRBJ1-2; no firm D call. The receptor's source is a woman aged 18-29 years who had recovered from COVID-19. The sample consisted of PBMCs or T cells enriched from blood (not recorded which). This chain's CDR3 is CASSEWREDYGYTF. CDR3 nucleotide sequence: TGTGCCAGCAGTGAATGGCGGGAAGACTATGGCTACACCTTC.